The rows below give T cell receptor beta chains drawn from one sample of a study of cytomegalovirus exposure and HLA in healthy donors. TCRdb keeps only in-frame clones here, not all; method: immunoSEQ multiplex PCR. The sample yields about 130,000 clones, roughly 89% seen once. Input material: PBMCs. The receptors come from a woman in her thirties in good health and CMV-seronegative. Each CDR3 is given with its conserved first and last residue. A D gene is named only where the DNA matches it firmly. Only part of the rows carry a size: once, few, many, or a class if the clone is expanded.

TRBV20-1	TRBJ1-2	11	-	-	CSAGEPRDFTF	TGCAGTGCTGGAGAACCGCGGGACTTCACCTTC
TRBV6-6	TRBJ1-5	16	TRBD1	-	CASSALGQTPNQPQHF	TGTGCCAGCAGTGCTTTGGGACAGACCCCAAATCAGCCCCAGCATTTT
TRBV2	TRBJ1-5	14	TRBD1	-	CASMGTGGFQPQHF	TGTGCCAGCATGGGGACAGGGGGCTTTCAGCCCCAGCATTTT
TRBV5-1	TRBJ2-7	15	-	-	CASSLLPARVYEQYF	TGCGCCAGCAGCTTGTTACCAGCGAGAGTCTACGAGCAGTACTTC
TRBV7-2	TRBJ2-3	17	TRBD2	-	CASSFTSGSSWADTQYF	TGTGCCAGCAGTTTTACTAGCGGGAGTTCCTGGGCAGATACGCAGTATTTT
TRBV7-7	TRBJ2-2	13	-	few	CASSLSGTGELFF	TGTGCCAGCAGCTTATCAGGCACCGGGGAGCTGTTTTTT
TRBV7-9	TRBJ2-7	12	-	-	CASGYGQNEQYF	TGTGCCAGCGGGTATGGACAAAACGAGCAGTACTTC
TRBV14	TRBJ2-7	16	-	-	CASSVSRARVGYEQYF	TGTGCCAGCAGCGTGTCCCGGGCCAGGGTGGGATACGAGCAGTACTTC
TRBV7-2	TRBJ2-1	15	TRBD1	-	CASSSWDRGYNEQFF	TGTGCCAGCAGCTCGTGGGACAGGGGCTACAATGAGCAGTTCTTC
TRBV19	TRBJ2-2	18	TRBD2	-	CASSIGPSGRAWAGELFF	TGTGCCAGTAGTATAGGGCCTAGCGGGAGGGCCTGGGCCGGGGAGCTGTTTTTT
TRBV4-1	TRBJ2-7	17	TRBD2	-	CASSPLAGGFGSYEQYF	TGCGCCAGCAGCCCTTTAGCGGGAGGTTTCGGATCCTACGAGCAGTACTTC
TRBV4-3	TRBJ2-1	15	TRBD2	-	CASSRTSGSYNEQFF	TGCGCCAGCAGCCGGACTAGCGGGTCCTACAATGAGCAGTTCTTC
TRBV28	TRBJ1-1	15	-	-	CASSGGADMNTEAFF	TGTGCCAGCAGCGGGGGGGCGGACATGAACACTGAAGCTTTCTTT
TRBV7-9	TRBJ1-1	13	-	few	CASSFIQDTEAFF	TGTGCCAGCAGCTTTATACAGGACACTGAAGCTTTCTTT
TRBV19	TRBJ2-7	13	TRBD1	-	CASSDRVLHEQYF	TGTGCCAGCTCGGACAGGGTACTTCACGAGCAGTACTTC
TRBV19	TRBJ2-3	13	-	-	CASSSRQGNTQYF	TGTGCCAGTAGTAGCAGGCAGGGGAATACGCAGTATTTT
TRBV19	TRBJ1-2	13	-	-	CASSSPRGYGYTF	TGTGCCAGTAGTTCCCCCAGAGGCTATGGCTACACCTTC
TRBV19	TRBJ2-3	14	-	-	CASKKGQSTDTQYF	TGTGCCAGTAAGAAGGGACAAAGCACAGATACGCAGTATTTT
TRBV7-2	TRBJ2-7	15	-	-	CASSQDGGITYEQYF	TGTGCCAGCAGCCAGGACGGCGGGATCACCTACGAGCAGTACTTC
TRBV7-2	TRBJ2-5	15	TRBD1	few	CASSFAGTGIETQYF	TGTGCCAGCAGCTTCGCCGGGACAGGGATAGAGACCCAGTACTTC
TRBV4-2	TRBJ2-2	16	TRBD2	-	CASSLIAGADTGELFF	TGTGCCAGCAGCCTGATAGCGGGAGCGGACACCGGGGAGCTGTTTTTT
TRBV7-2	TRBJ2-7	14	-	-	CASSLSQGKHEQYF	TGTGCCAGCAGCTTATCTCAGGGGAAGCACGAGCAGTACTTC
TRBV19	TRBJ1-2	17	TRBD1	-	CASSPPVTQGGSYGYTF	TGTGCCAGTAGTCCCCCCGTTACTCAGGGGGGTAGCTATGGCTACACCTTC
TRBV5-1	TRBJ2-5	13	-	-	CASSLAGRETQYF	TGCGCCAGCAGCTTGGCCGGTCGGGAGACCCAGTACTTC
TRBV28	TRBJ2-7	17	TRBD2	-	CASSFWGAGLAPYEQYF	TGTGCCAGCAGTTTCTGGGGGGCGGGACTAGCGCCTTACGAGCAGTACTTC
TRBV30	TRBJ2-3	13	TRBD1	-	CAWATGGTDTQYF	TGTGCCTGGGCAACAGGGGGAACAGATACGCAGTATTTT
TRBV18	TRBJ1-5	15	TRBD1	once	CASSPGQGEDQPQHF	TGTGCCAGCTCACCGGGACAGGGTGAGGATCAGCCCCAGCATTTT
TRBV2	TRBJ1-6	14	-	-	CASSRQFYNSPLHF	TGTGCCAGCAGTCGACAGTTTTATAATTCACCCCTCCACTTT
TRBV4-3	TRBJ2-7	16	TRBD2	-	CASSQDLGLASYEQYF	TGCGCCAGCAGCCAAGATCTAGGACTAGCCTCCTACGAGCAGTACTTC
TRBV7-9	TRBJ2-7	18	TRBD1	-	CASSNWTGGRGGVYEQYF	TGTGCCAGCAGCAATTGGACAGGGGGTCGAGGAGGTGTATACGAGCAGTACTTC
TRBV10-3	TRBJ2-7	12	-	-	CAISPQGYEQYF	TGTGCCATCAGTCCGCAGGGATACGAGCAGTACTTC
TRBV7-8	TRBJ2-7	14	-	-	CASSLVVLAYEQYF	TGTGCCAGCAGCTTAGTGGTGCTAGCCTACGAGCAGTACTTC
TRBV19	TRBJ2-7	14	TRBD1	-	CASRRGQGAYEQYF	TGTGCCAGTAGACGAGGACAGGGAGCCTACGAGCAGTACTTC
TRBV4-1	TRBJ2-2	19	-	-	CASSPGRGSWTVNTGELFF	TGCGCCAGCAGCCCGGGCCGAGGATCTTGGACAGTGAACACCGGGGAGCTGTTTTTT
TRBV28	TRBJ2-7	14	-	-	CASSFLGVPYEQYF	TGTGCCAGCAGTTTTCTAGGGGTCCCCTACGAGCAGTACTTC
TRBV7-9	TRBJ2-1	15	-	-	CASSRPGHRNNEQFF	TGTGCCAGCAGCCGCCCAGGACATCGAAACAATGAGCAGTTCTTC
TRBV4-3	TRBJ2-2	17	TRBD2	-	CASSQLLAGPNTGELFF	TGCGCCAGCAGCCAGCTTCTAGCGGGCCCGAACACCGGGGAGCTGTTTTTT
TRBV6-5	TRBJ2-5	15	TRBD1	-	CASRRDRGATETQYF	TGTGCCAGCAGAAGAGACAGGGGGGCTACAGAGACCCAGTACTTC
TRBV2	TRBJ1-4	16	-	-	CASSERSGGLNEKLFF	TGTGCCAGCAGTGAAAGATCGGGAGGGCTGAATGAAAAACTGTTTTTT
TRBV5-1	TRBJ1-2	15	TRBD1	-	CASSLGDRDDYGYTF	TGCGCCAGCAGCTTGGGGGACAGGGACGACTATGGCTACACCTTC
TRBV6-5	TRBJ2-1	13	-	-	CASSYSLSYEQFF	TGTGCCAGCAGTTACTCGTTGAGTTATGAGCAGTTCTTC
TRBV28	TRBJ2-5	15	-	-	CASTTRAPHRETQYF	TGTGCCAGCACCACTAGGGCTCCACATAGAGAGACCCAGTACTTC
TRBV2	TRBJ1-5	14	-	few	CASMVPGVNQPQHF	TGTGCCAGCATGGTGCCAGGGGTAAATCAGCCCCAGCATTTT
TRBV6-6	TRBJ1-1	14	-	-	CASSYSGRNTEAFF	TGTGCCAGCAGTTACTCGGGCAGGAACACTGAAGCTTTCTTT
TRBV6-4	TRBJ2-1	15	TRBD1	-	CASGRQGIVYNEQFF	TGTGCCAGCGGGCGACAGGGAATCGTGTACAATGAGCAGTTCTTC
TRBV11-2	TRBJ1-2	14	-	-	CASSLDSHSRGYTF	TGTGCCAGCAGCTTGGACAGCCATTCTAGGGGCTACACCTTC
TRBV7-9	TRBJ1-6	15	TRBD1	-	CASSRTGDYNSPLHF	TGTGCCAGCAGCCGGACAGGGGACTATAATTCACCCCTCCACTTT
TRBV18	TRBJ2-6	18	-	-	CASSPGRRGRSGANVLTF	TGTGCCAGCTCACCGGGTAGAAGGGGTCGATCTGGGGCCAACGTCCTGACTTTC
TRBV25-1	TRBJ1-2	13	-	-	CASRGSGNYGYTF	TGTGCCAGCAGAGGTTCGGGGAACTATGGCTACACCTTC
TRBV4-3	TRBJ1-6	14	-	-	CASSQDRYNSPLHF	TGCGCCAGCAGCCAAGACAGGTACAATTCACCCCTCCACTTT
TRBV28	TRBJ2-2	13	-	-	CASSTLSTGELFF	TGTGCCAGCAGCACCCTCAGCACCGGGGAGCTGTTTTTT
TRBV5-1	TRBJ2-1	13	-	-	CASSLMPADEQFF	TGCGCCAGCAGCCTTATGCCGGCGGATGAGCAGTTCTTC
TRBV5-1	TRBJ2-5	14	-	-	CASSFWGPQETQYF	TGCGCCAGCAGCTTTTGGGGGCCTCAAGAGACCCAGTACTTC
TRBV27	TRBJ1-1	16	-	-	CASSLREVEDGTEAFF	TGTGCCAGCAGTTTACGGGAAGTCGAGGATGGGACTGAAGCTTTCTTT
TRBV6-6	TRBJ1-1	16	TRBD1	-	CASSLSGTGVNTEAFF	TGTGCCAGCAGTCTCTCCGGGACAGGGGTAAACACTGAAGCTTTCTTT
TRBV28	TRBJ1-2	11	-	-	CASKHRHGHTF	TGTGCCAGCAAGCACCGACATGGCCACACCTTC